The next 8 T cell receptor beta chains were all read from a single sample in a study of cytomegalovirus exposure and HLA in healthy donors. The PCR made use of 60 Vbeta and 13 Jbeta primers. Clones were read by immunoSEQ multiplex PCR, and TCRdb kept only the in-frame ones, dropping some. The sample has 90,000 to 130,000 clones, around 83% seen once. Input material: PBMCs. Receptor source: a man aged 25-45 years in good health and CMV-seropositive.

The chain carries TRBV5-6 and TRBJ1-1, with D possibly being TRBD1 (6 bases). Trimming removed 0 bases from V and 4 bases from J, with 13 bases in between. Germline loops: CDR1 SGHDT, CDR2 YYEEEE. The CDR3 has 15 residues. This CDR3 reads CASSLASRGGTEAFF. Written as DNA, the CDR3 is TGTGCCAGCAGCTTGGCGTCTAGGGGGGGCACTGAAGCTTTCTTT.

The chain combines TRBV28 with TRBJ2-1; D gene ambiguous. The germline V gene encodes CDR1 MDHEN and CDR2 SYDVKM. The CDR3 covers 12 residues. V was cut by 5 bases and J by 7 bases, with 9 bases left in between. In nucleotides, the CDR3 is TGTGCCAGCAGTCCACCCCAGAATGAGCAGTTCTTC. It translates to CASSPPQNEQFF.

The chain recombines TRBV28 with TRBJ1-1; maybe TRBD1 (5 bases). The length of the CDR3 is 14 residues. The germline V and J ends were trimmed by 5 bases and 3 bases, with 13 bases remaining between them. Germline V CDR1 and CDR2: MDHEN, SYDVKM. CDR3 sequence (DNA): TGTGCCAGCAGTGAGGGACTACCGGACACTGAAGCTTTCTTT. Amino acid sequence: CASSEGLPDTEAFF.

A note on this clone: One end of the junction does not line up with germline, which may come from a read error. V gene TRBV7-9 combines with J gene TRBJ1-1; TRBD1 agrees at 7 bases. The germline V gene encodes CDR1 SEHNR and CDR2 FQNEAQ (reference sequence). The CDR3 contains 11 residues. The CDR3: CSSSQTGKAFF. The DNA of the CDR3 is TGTTCCAGCAGCCAGACAGGGAAAGCTTTCTTT.

The chain joins TRBV13 to TRBJ1-1, with TRBD1 identical over 8 bases. The CDR3 sequence is 19 residues long. Germline V CDR1 and CDR2: PRHDT, FYEKMQ (reference sequence). The V segment lost 0 bases and the J segment 1 base; nucleotides outside the gene matches: 13. CDR3 coding DNA: TGTGCCAGCAGCTTAGGCCATAGCAGGGGGCGCGGAGGGAACACTGAAGCTTTCTTT. Translated: CASSLGHSRGRGGNTEAFF. The whole variable domain, remainder taken from reference TRBV13 and TRBJ1-1, is AAGVIQSPRHLIKEKRETATLKCYPIPRHDTVYWYQQGPGQDPQFLISFYEKMQSDKGSIPDRFSAQQFSDYHSELNMSSLELGDSALYFCASSLGHSRGRGGNTEAFFGQGTRLTVV.

The V gene is TRBV2, the J gene TRBJ1-2, with TRBD1 matching over 10 bases. Per germline, CDR1 SNHLY and CDR2 FYNNEI. V was pared by 7 bases and J by 3 bases, with 17 bases of the junction left unmatched. This CDR3 has 18 residues. This CDR3 is CASTWRVGTGEGDYGYTF. CDR3 in DNA: TGTGCCAGCACCTGGAGGGTAGGGACAGGGGAAGGGGACTATGGCTACACCTTC.

This chain links TRBV5-1 with TRBJ1-1; D gene ambiguous. The germline CDR1 and CDR2 sequences are SGHRS and YFSETQ. The CDR3 loop spans 13 amino acids. With 5 bases removed from V and 2 bases from J, the gap between germline ends came to 10 bases. This CDR3 is CASRAQPNTEAFF. The CDR3 nucleotides read TGCGCCAGCAGGGCACAACCAAACACTGAAGCTTTCTTT.

This chain uses TRBV6-1 with TRBJ1-6; the D is unclear. Germline loops: CDR1 MNHNS, CDR2 SASEGT. V gave up 3 bases and J gave up 4 bases, with 4 bases separating them. The CDR3 spans 13 residues. The chain's CDR3 is CASSDRYNSPLHF. The CDR3 region has the DNA TGTGCCAGCAGTGACCGGTATAATTCACCCCTCCACTTT.